The next 15 T cell receptor beta chains were all read from a single sample in a study of T-cell reconstitution after alpha-beta-depleted transplantation in children. Unique molecular identifiers were built into the TCRbeta library. MiXCR was run by TCRdb on the PCR reads, yielding one entry per CDR3 protein. Of about 460,000 distinct CDR3 sequences in the sample, under 15% are singletons; the top ten hold less than 6.5%. Sequencing used PBMCs from the stem cell graft donor, obtained from the stem cell graft. The source is a human donor who donated a stem cell graft to a child with combined immunodeficiency.

The chain recombines TRBV24-1 with TRBJ2-7, with TRBD2 matching over 8 bases. Germline V lookup: CDR1 KGHDR, CDR2 SFDVKD. This CDR3 has 16 residues. V was pared by 4 bases and J by 5 bases, with 12 bases of the junction left unmatched. The DNA of the CDR3 is TGTGCCACCAGTGACCGGACAGCGAACGGGGGGGACGAGCAGTACTTC. Protein sequence: CATSDRTANGGDEQYF.

V is TRBV12-3 or TRBV12-4 and J is TRBJ2-7; TRBD1 might be the D (6 bases). V shed 5 bases and J shed 7 bases, with 12 bases lying between them. The CDR3 is 12 amino acids. The CDR3 bases are TGTGCCAGCAGTCCACAGGGTTGGGAGCAGTACTTC. Translation gives CASSPQGWEQYF.

This clonotype was detected a few times. The CDR3 DNA reads TGTGCCACCAGTGAACCAGGACGAGACTCCTACAATGAGCAGTTCTTC. Translated, it gives CATSEPGRDSYNEQFF. The J gene is TRBJ2-1, the V gene TRBV24-1; unclear D gene. This CDR3 region has 16 residues. The germline gives CDR1 KGHDR, CDR2 SFDVKD. Trimming removed 4 bases at V and 0 bases at J, with 12 bases between.

The chain has TRBV18 and TRBJ1-1; D gene ambiguous. Looked up from germline, CDR1 is KGHSH and CDR2 is LQKENI. V lost 3 bases, J lost 1 base, and 24 bases lay in between. This CDR3 region has 19 residues. CDR3 sequence reads: CASSPRAVYERSGNTEAFF. In DNA form, the CDR3 reads TGTGCCAGCTCACCGAGGGCAGTATACGAAAGGAGCGGGAACACTGAAGCTTTCTTT.

V and J are TRBV12-3 or TRBV12-4 and TRBJ2-5; 8 positions match TRBD2. V gave up 6 bases and J gave up 10 bases; unmatched junction bases: 7. The CDR3 covers 12 residues. CDR3: CASSSPGGDQYF. In DNA form, the CDR3 reads TGTGCCAGCAGCTCCCCGGGGGGGGACCAGTACTTC.

This clonotype has ten or more counts. The chain carries TRBV19 and TRBJ2-2, with no clear D. Deletions cut 2 bases from V and 4 bases from J, with 5 bases between. There are 13 residues in the CDR3. Germline values: CDR1 LNHDA, CDR2 SQIVND (reference sequence). The CDR3 reads CASSIRRTGELFF. The CDR3 nucleotides read TGTGCCAGTAGTATACGCCGCACCGGGGAGCTGTTTTTT.

The rearrangement links TRBV5-6 to TRBJ2-5; no firm D call. The V gene's germline CDR1 is SGHDT and CDR2 YYEEEE. Trimming cost V 2 bases and J 3 bases, with 14 bases left between them. The CDR3 is 15 amino acids. The CDR3 spells CASSFVDGPEETQYF. CDR3 in DNA: TGTGCCAGCAGCTTTGTGGACGGACCAGAAGAGACCCAGTACTTC.

The chain combines TRBV6-2 or TRBV6-3 with TRBJ2-7, with TRBD1 matching over 7 bases. Unmatched junction bases numbered 3, after V lost 4 bases and J lost 3 bases. The CDR3 loop spans 13 amino acids. Germline values: CDR1 MNHEY, CDR2 SVGEGT. CDR3 DNA sequence: TGTGCCAGCAGTTGGGGACAGTACTACGAGCAGTACTTC. The encoded protein is CASSWGQYYEQYF.

This clonotype was picked up many times. The J gene is TRBJ2-3, the V gene TRBV7-2, with D perhaps TRBD1 (6 bases). This CDR3 has 17 residues. CDR1 and CDR2 (germline): SGHTA, FQGNSA. With 1 base removed from V and 4 bases from J, the gap between germline ends came to 18 bases. The CDR3 protein is CASSLVDWGRRADTQYF. CDR3 in DNA: TGTGCCAGCAGCTTAGTGGATTGGGGGCGCCGAGCAGATACGCAGTATTTT.

This clonotype was counted only a few times. The chain carries TRBV20-1 and TRBJ2-2; no clear D. This CDR3 contains 13 residues. With 1 base removed from V and 0 bases from J, the gap between germline ends came to 3 bases. CDR1 is DFQATT, CDR2 SNEGSKA, per germline (reference sequence). CDR3 sequence reads: CSARVSNTGELFF. The CDR3, as DNA: TGCAGTGCTAGAGTGTCGAACACCGGGGAGCTGTTTTTT.

This clonotype was counted between two and nine times. The V call is TRBV11-2, the J call TRBJ2-3, with 9 bases aligning to TRBD2. Trimming took 5 bases from V and 5 from J; bases not matched to a gene: 14. The CDR3 has 17 residues. CDR1 and CDR2 from the germline V gene are SGHAT and FQNNGV. In DNA form, the CDR3 reads TGTGCCAGCAGCCCTTGGACCCTTAGCGGGAGCGGAGATACGCAGTATTTT. Residues: CASSPWTLSGSGDTQYF. The whole variable domain, filled in from reference TRBV11-2 and TRBJ2-3, reads EAGVAQSPRYKIIEKRQSVAFWCNPISGHATLYWYQQILGQGPKLLIQFQNNGVVDDSQLPKDRFSAERLKGVDSTLKIQPAKLEDSAVYLCASSPWTLSGSGDTQYFGPGTRLTVL.

This clonotype was seen only a few times. This chain joins TRBV20-1 and TRBJ2-1, with 11 positions matching TRBD2. Germline lookup yields CDR1 DFQATT and CDR2 SNEGSKA (reference sequence). The V and J ends lost 2 bases and 8 bases, in that order; junction bases with no gene match: 5. The CDR3 has 14 residues. The CDR3 sequence: CSARPSGGTDEQFF. The CDR3 DNA reads as TGCAGTGCTAGACCTAGCGGGGGGACGGATGAGCAGTTCTTC.

This clonotype was recorded at least ten times. This chain joins TRBV27 and TRBJ2-5, with D perhaps matching TRBD1 or TRBD2 (6 bases each). Germline V gene data show CDR1 as MNHEY and CDR2 as SMNVEV (reference sequence). The CDR3 is made up of 15 amino acids. Deletions cut 3 bases from V and 5 bases from J, with 16 bases between. CDR3 sequence (DNA): TGTGCCAGCAGTTTGTCTACGGGGGCGGGGGAGACCCAGTACTTC. Its protein product is CASSLSTGAGETQYF.

The rearrangement uses TRBV24-1 and TRBJ2-7, with 10 positions matching TRBD1. With 4 bases clipped from V and 6 bases from J, the junction kept 8 bases outside the gene matches. This CDR3 is built from 15 residues. The germline gives CDR1 KGHDR, CDR2 SFDVKD. The CDR3, as DNA: TGTGCCACCAGTGACCCTGGACAGGGGGACAGCGAGCAGTACTTC. It specifies CATSDPGQGDSEQYF.

This clonotype occurred a few times. The V gene is TRBV29-1, the J gene TRBJ1-1, with D uncertain. Per germline, CDR1 SQVTM and CDR2 ANQGSEA. Trimming cost V 4 bases and J 0 bases, with 9 bases left between them. This CDR3 spans 13 amino acids. In DNA, the CDR3 is TGCAGCGTTGGTCATACCATGAACACTGAAGCTTTCTTT. Amino acids: CSVGHTMNTEAFF.